This TCR beta chain was obtained from a study of blood T cell repertoires in COVID-19. Overall study: Sites across the United States, Italy and Spain contributed samples from acute and convalescent COVID-19. The analysed material was cDNA or gDNA that came from T cells, B-cell-depleted T cells, or PBMCs.

Authors' processing steps: From reference gene primer amplification, estimates of nucleated cell counts were derived. Clones were read by immunoSEQ multiplex PCR, and TCRdb kept only the in-frame ones, dropping some. The DNA gave D and trimming, while V, J and clone size come from that table. The sample has about 190,000 clones, less than 85% seen once. Trimming left V 2 bases short and J 4 bases short, with 12 bases between. Germline CDR1 is LNHDA and CDR2 is SQIVND (reference sequence). This CDR3 has 15 amino acids. The source material was peripheral blood. This TCR was recovered from a woman older than 75 with active or convalescent COVID-19. The V call is TRBV19, the J call TRBJ2-1; a weak D match, TRBD2 (6 bases). CDR3 protein: CASSIRDWGYNEQFF. CDR3 DNA: TGTGCCAGTAGTATACGGGACTGGGGTTACAATGAGCAGTTCTTC. The full variable domain, rest sourced from reference TRBV19 and TRBJ2-1, is DGGITQSPKYLFRKEGQNVTLSCEQNLNHDAMYWYRQDPGQGLRLIYYSQIVNDFQKGDIAEGYSVSREKKESFPLTVTSAQKNPTAFYLCASSIRDWGYNEQFFGPGTRLTVL.